The sequence of this T cell receptor beta chain was determined in a study of blood T cell repertoires in COVID-19 (TCRdb year 2020). For the wider study: The collaborator samples originated in the United States, Italy and Spain and spanned the acute and convalescent phases of COVID-19. The samples were drawn from two sources: the first 160 participants of the ongoing ImmuneRACE study, and 1,000 to 1,500 subjects contributed by 6 global collaborators. Where available, HLA class I and class II types were taken from metadata supplied by the sample provider and were not determined by assay-based typing. The repertoires were released in a freely available public database meant as a resource for research on the immune response to SARS-CoV-2. Subjects who had been exposed to COVID-19, were actively infected with it, or had recovered from it provided the deeply sampled blood TCRbeta repertoires that made up the dataset. The material from the prospective study consisted of cDNA or gDNA derived from T cells, B-cell-depleted T cells, or PBMCs. Sample metadata almost always included a de-identified subject ID, COVID-19 status, age in years and sex. What the authors observed across the whole study: The amount of clinical and demographic metadata varied by source and participant and was provided uncurated.

Notes on this clone: Its antigen remains undetermined. Base qualities are not provided; no much larger clone lies one nucleotide away.

From the germline V gene, CDR1 is SGHRS and CDR2 is YFSETQ. The CDR3, cysteine through phenylalanine, is 14 amino acids long. Only the CDR3 portion is preserved as DNA: 42 bases, with reading frame beginning at the first base. Trimming takes 2 bases off V and 4 bases off J; junction bases not matched to a gene: 5. Participants in the prospective study were enrolled through a virtual design, were aged about 18 to 100 years, and lived in 20 to 30 United States geographic areas. Cohort assignment in the prospective study relied on participant-reported clinical history from a screening survey and a study questionnaire. Recovered participants in ImmuneRACE Cohort 3 were defined by two consecutive negative NP/OP PCR tests, clearance by a healthcare professional, or resolution of symptoms. Each participant in the prospective study had whole blood, serum and a nasopharyngeal or oropharyngeal swab collected by mobile phlebotomists. Additional blood draws and questionnaires over an approximately 2-month period could optionally be provided by prospective study participants. Blood samples from the prospective study were shipped frozen or at room temperature prior to DNA extraction.

TCRbeta CDR3 regions were amplified from genomic DNA using the immunoSEQ Assay, a bias-controlled multiplex PCR. As for the original processing: Nucleated cell counts per sample were estimated from amplification of reference gene primers within the assay. Sequence reads were collapsed and filtered to measure the absolute abundance of every unique TCRbeta CDR3 rearrangement. For each sample, productive Simpson clonality was calculated by taking the square root of Simpson's diversity index across productive rearrangements. This is the immuneACCESS table as TCRdb keeps it, with only in-frame sequences that have V and J called. A part of the clones is gone; compared with another copy, unresolved V genes explain less than half, and the rest is unexplained. For V, J and clone size, that table is used; D and trimming come from the DNA. The table for this sample lists 490,000 or so clones; roughly nine tenths of them were counted only once. Jointly, the top ten make up 6.5% to 9.5% of the sample.

Here the chain combines TRBV5-1 and TRBJ2-5, with 7 bases aligning to TRBD1. This sequence was found in a woman aged 60 to 75 who had recovered from COVID-19. The sequenced material came from PBMCs or T cells enriched from blood (not recorded which). The CDR3 reads CASSLTGVRETQYF. The DNA sequence follows: TGCGCCAGCAGCTTAACAGGGGTCCGAGAGACCCAGTACTTC.